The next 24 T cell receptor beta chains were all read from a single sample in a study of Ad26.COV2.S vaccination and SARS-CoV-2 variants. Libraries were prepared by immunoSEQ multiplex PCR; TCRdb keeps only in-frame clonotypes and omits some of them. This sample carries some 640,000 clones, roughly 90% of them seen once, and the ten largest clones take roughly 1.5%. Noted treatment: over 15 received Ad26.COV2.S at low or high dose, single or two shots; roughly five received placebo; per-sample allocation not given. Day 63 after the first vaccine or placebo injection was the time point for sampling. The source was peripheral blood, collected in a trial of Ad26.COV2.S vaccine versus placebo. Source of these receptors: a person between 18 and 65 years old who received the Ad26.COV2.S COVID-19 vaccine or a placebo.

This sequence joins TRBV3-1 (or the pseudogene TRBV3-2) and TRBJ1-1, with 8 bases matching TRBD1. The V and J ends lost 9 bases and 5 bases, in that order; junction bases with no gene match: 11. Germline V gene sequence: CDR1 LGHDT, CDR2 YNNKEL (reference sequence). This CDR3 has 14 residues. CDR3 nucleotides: TGTGCCAGTAACAATGGACAGGGATTTACTGAAGCTTTCTTT. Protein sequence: CASNNGQGFTEAFF.

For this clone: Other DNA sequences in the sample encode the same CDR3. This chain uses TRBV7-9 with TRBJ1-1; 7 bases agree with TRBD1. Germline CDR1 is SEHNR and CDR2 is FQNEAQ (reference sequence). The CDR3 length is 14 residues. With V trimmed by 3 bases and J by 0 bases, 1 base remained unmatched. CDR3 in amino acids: CASSLTGLNTEAFF. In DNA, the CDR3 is TGTGCCAGCAGCTTGACAGGGTTGAACACTGAAGCTTTCTTT.

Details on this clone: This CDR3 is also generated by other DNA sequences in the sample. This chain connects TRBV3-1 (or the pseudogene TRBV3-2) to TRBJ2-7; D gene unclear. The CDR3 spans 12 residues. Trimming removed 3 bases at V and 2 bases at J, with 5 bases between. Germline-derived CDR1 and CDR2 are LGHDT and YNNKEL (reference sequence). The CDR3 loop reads CASSQGTYEQYF. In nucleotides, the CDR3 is TGTGCCAGCAGCCAGGGGACCTACGAGCAGTACTTC.

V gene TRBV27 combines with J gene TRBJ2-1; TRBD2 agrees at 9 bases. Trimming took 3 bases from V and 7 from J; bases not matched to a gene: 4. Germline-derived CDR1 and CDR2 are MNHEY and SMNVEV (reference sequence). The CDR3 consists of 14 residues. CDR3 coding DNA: TGTGCCAGCAGTTTCACCCTAGCGGGGAATGAGCAGTTCTTC. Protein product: CASSFTLAGNEQFF.

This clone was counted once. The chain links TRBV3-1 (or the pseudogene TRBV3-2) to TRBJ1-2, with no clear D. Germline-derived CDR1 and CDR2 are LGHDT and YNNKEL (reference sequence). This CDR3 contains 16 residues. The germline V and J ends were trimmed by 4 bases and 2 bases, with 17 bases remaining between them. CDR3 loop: CASSPTDPTGNYGYTF. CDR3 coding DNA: TGTGCCAGCAGCCCCACCGACCCCACCGGGAACTATGGCTACACCTTC.

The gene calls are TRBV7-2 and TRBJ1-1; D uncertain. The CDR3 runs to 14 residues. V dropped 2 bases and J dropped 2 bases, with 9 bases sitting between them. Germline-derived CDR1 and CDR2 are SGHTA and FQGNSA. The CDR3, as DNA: TGTGCCAGCAGCTTAACCCAAGTAAACACTGAAGCTTTCTTT. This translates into CASSLTQVNTEAFF.

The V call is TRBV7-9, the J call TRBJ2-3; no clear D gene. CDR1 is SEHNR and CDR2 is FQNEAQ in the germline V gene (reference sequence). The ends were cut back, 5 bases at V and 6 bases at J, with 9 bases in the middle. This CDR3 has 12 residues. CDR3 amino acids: CASSAEGDTQYF. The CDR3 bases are TGTGCCAGCAGCGCGGAAGGGGATACGCAGTATTTT.

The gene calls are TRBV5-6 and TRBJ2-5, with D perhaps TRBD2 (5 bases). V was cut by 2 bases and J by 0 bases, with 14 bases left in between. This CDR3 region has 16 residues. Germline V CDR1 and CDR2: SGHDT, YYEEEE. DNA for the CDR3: TGTGCCAGCAGCTTAAAGGACTTTCCGTACCAAGAGACCCAGTACTTC. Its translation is CASSLKDFPYQETQYF.

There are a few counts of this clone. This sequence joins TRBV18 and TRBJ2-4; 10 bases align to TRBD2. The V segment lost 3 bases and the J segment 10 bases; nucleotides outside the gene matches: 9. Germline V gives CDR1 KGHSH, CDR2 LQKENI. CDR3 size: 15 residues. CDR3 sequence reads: CASSPERLAGVIQYF. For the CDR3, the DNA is TGTGCCAGCTCACCCGAGAGGCTAGCGGGGGTAATTCAGTACTTC.

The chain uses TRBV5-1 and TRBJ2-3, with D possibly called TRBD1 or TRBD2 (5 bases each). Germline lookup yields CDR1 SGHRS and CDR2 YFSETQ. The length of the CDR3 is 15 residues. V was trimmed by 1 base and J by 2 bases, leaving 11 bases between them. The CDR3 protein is CASSLLGDLTDTQYF. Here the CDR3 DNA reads TGCGCCAGCAGCTTGTTGGGGGACCTCACAGATACGCAGTATTTT.

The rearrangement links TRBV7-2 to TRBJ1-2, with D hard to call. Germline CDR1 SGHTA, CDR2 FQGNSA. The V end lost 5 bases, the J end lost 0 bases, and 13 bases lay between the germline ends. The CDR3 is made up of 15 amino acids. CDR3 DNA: TGTGCCAGCAGCCCCAGGCGGGCCACTAACTATGGCTACACCTTC. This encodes CASSPRRATNYGYTF. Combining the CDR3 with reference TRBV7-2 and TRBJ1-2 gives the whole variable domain GAGVSQSPSNKVTEKGKDVELRCDPISGHTALYWYRQSLGQGLEFLIYFQGNSAPDKSGLPSDRFSAERTGGSVSTLTIQRTQQEDSAVYLCASSPRRATNYGYTFGSGTRLTVV.

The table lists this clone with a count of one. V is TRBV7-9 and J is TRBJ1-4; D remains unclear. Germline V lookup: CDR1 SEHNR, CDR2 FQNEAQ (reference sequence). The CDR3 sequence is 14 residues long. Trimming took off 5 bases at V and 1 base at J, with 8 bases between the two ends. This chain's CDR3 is CASSRDGTNEKLFF. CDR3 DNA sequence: TGTGCCAGCAGCCGCGATGGAACTAATGAAAAACTGTTTTTT.

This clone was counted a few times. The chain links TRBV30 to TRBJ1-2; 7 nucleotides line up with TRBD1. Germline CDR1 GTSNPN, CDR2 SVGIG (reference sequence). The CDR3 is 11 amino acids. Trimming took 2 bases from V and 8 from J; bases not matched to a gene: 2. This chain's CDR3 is CAWSRQGGYTF. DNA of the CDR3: TGTGCCTGGAGTAGACAGGGAGGCTACACCTTC.

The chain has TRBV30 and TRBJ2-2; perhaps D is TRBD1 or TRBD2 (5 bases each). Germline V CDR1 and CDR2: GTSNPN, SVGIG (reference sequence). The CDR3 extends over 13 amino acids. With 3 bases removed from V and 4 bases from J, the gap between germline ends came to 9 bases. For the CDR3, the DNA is TGTGCCTGGAGGGGGGAGTTCACCGGGGAGCTGTTTTTT. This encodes CAWRGEFTGELFF.

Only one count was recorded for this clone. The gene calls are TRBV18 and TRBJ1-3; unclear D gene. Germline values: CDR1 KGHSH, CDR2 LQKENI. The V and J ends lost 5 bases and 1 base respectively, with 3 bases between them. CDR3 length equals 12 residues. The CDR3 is CASSESGNTIYF. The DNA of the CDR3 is TGTGCCAGCTCAGAATCTGGAAACACCATATATTTT.

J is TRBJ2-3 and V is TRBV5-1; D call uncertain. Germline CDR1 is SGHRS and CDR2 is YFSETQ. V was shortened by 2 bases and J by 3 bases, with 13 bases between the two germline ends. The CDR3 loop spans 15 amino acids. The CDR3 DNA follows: TGCGCCAGCAGCTTAGGCCATTCTGGGACAGATACGCAGTATTTT. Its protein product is CASSLGHSGTDTQYF. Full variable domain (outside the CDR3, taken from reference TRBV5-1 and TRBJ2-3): KAGVTQTPRYLIKTRGQQVTLSCSPISGHRSVSWYQQTPGQGLQFLFEYFSETQRNKGNFPGRFSGRQFSNSRSEMNVSTLELGDSALYLCASSLGHSGTDTQYFGPGTRLTVL.

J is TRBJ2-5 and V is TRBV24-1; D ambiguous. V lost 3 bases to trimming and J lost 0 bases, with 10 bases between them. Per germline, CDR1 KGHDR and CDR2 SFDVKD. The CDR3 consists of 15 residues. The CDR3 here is CATSDAIRYQETQYF. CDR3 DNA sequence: TGTGCCACCAGTGATGCCATTAGGTACCAAGAGACCCAGTACTTC.

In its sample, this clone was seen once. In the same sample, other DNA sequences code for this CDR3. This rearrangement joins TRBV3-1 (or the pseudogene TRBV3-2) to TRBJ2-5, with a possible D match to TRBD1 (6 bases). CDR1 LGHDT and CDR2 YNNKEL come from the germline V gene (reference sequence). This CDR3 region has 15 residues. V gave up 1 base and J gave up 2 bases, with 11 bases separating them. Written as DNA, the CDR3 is TGTGCCAGCAGCCAAGTGGCAGGGGTTCAAGAGACCCAGTACTTC. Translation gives CASSQVAGVQETQYF.

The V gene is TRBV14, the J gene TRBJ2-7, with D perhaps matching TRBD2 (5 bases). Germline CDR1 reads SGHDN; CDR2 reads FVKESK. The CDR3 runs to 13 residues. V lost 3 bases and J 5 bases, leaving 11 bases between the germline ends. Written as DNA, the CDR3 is TGTGCCAGCAGCCAGGTTACTAGGGACGAGCAGTACTTC. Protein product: CASSQVTRDEQYF.

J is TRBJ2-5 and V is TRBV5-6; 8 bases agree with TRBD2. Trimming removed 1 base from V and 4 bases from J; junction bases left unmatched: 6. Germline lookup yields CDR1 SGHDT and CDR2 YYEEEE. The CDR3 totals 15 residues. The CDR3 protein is CASSLKGLAGETQYF. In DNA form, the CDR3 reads TGTGCCAGCAGCTTGAAAGGACTAGCAGGAGAGACCCAGTACTTC.

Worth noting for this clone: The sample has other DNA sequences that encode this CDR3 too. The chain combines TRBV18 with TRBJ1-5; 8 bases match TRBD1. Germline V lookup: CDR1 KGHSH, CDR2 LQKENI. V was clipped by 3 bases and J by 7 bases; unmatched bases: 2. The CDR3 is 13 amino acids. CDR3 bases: TGTGCCAGCTCACCGGACAGGGTACAGCCCCAGCATTTT. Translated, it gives CASSPDRVQPQHF. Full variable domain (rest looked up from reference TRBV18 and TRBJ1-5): NAGVMQNPRHLVRRRGQEARLRCSPMKGHSHVYWYRQLPEEGLKFMVYLQKENIIDESGMPKERFSAEFPKEGPSILRIQQVVRGDSAAYFCASSPDRVQPQHFGDGTRLSIL.

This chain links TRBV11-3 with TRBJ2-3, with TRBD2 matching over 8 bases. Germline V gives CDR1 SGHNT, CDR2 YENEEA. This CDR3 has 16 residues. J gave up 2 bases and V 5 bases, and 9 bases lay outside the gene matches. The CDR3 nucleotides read TGTGCCAGCAGCCCGGGGTTAGCGGGAATCACAGATACGCAGTATTTT. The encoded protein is CASSPGLAGITDTQYF.

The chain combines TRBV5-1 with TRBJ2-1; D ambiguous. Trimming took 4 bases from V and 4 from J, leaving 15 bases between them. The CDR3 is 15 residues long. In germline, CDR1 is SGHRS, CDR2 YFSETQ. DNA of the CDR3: TGCGCCAGCAGCCCGTGGGGTTCGACATACAATGAGCAGTTCTTC. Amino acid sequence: CASSPWGSTYNEQFF.

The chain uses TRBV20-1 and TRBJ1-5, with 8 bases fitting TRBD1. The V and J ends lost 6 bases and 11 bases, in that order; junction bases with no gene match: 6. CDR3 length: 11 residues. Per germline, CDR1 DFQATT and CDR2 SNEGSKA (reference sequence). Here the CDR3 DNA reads TGCAGTGCCACGACAGGGGAGGCCCAGCATTTT. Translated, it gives CSATTGEAQHF.